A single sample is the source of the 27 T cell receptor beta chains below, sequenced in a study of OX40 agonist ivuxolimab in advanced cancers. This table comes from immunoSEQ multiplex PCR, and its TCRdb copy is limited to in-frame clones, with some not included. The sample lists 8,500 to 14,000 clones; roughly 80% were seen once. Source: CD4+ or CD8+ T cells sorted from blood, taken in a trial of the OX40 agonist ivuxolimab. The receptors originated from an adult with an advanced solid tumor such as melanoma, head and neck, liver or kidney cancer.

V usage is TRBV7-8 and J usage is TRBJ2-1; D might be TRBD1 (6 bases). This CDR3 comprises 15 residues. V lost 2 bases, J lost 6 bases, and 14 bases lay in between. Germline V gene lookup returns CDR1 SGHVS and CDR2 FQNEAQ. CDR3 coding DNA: TGTGCCAGCAGCTTAATTGGACAGACAACCAATGAGCAGTTCTTC. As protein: CASSLIGQTTNEQFF.

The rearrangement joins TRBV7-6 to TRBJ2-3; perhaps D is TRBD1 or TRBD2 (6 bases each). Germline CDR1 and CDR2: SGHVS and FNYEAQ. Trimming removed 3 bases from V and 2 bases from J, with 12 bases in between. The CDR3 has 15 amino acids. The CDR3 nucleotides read TGTGCCAGCAGCTTTACGGGGGCAGCCACAGATACGCAGTATTTT. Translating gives CASSFTGAATDTQYF.

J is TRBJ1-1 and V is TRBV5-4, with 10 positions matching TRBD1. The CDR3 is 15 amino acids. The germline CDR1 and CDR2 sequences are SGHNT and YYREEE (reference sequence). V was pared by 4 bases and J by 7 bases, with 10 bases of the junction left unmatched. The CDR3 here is CASSIRTGGALEAFF. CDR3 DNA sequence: TGTGCCAGCAGCATACGGACAGGGGGAGCCCTTGAAGCTTTCTTT.

In DNA, the CDR3 is TGTGCCAGCAGTGCATTGGGGGGGGTCGAAAAACTGTTTTTT. Translation: CASSALGGVEKLFF. The chain joins TRBV27 to TRBJ1-4; possible D gene TRBD1, 5 bases. With 5 bases removed from V and 8 bases from J, the gap between germline ends came to 15 bases. Germline CDR1 is MNHEY and CDR2 is SMNVEV (reference sequence). CDR3 size: 14 residues.

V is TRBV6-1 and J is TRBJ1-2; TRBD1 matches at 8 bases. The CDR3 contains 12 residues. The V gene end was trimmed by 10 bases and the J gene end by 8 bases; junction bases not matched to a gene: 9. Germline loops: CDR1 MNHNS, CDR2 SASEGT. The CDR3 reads CATLQGAQGYTF. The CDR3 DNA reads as TGTGCCACCCTCCAGGGGGCGCAGGGCTACACCTTC.

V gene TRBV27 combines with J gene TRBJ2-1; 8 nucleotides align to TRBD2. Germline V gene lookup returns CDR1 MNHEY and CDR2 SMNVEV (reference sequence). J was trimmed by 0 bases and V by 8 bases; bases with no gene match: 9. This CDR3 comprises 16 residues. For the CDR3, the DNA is TGTGCCAGCCGCCGAACTAGCGGCAGCTCCTACAATGAGCAGTTCTTC. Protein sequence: CASRRTSGSSYNEQFF.

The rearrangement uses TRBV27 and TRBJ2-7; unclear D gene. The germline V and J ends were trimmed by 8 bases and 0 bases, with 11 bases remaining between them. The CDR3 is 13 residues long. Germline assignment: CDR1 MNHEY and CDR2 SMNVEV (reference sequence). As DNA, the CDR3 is TGTGCCAGCGGGGTTCCCGGCTCCTACGAGCAGTACTTC. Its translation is CASGVPGSYEQYF.

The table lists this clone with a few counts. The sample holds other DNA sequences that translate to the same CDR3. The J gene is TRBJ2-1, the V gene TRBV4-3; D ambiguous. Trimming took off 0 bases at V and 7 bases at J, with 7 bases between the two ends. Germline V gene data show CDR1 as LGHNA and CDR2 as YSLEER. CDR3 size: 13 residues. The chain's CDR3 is CASSQEGWNEQFF. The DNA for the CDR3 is TGCGCCAGCAGCCAAGAAGGGTGGAATGAGCAGTTCTTC.

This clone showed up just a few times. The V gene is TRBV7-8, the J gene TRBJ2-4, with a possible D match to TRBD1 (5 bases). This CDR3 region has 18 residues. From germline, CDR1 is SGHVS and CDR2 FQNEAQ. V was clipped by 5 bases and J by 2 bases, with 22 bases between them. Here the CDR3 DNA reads TGTGCCAGCAGCCCTAACCCTAGGGGCCTCTCATCCAAAAACATTCAGTACTTC. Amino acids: CASSPNPRGLSSKNIQYF.

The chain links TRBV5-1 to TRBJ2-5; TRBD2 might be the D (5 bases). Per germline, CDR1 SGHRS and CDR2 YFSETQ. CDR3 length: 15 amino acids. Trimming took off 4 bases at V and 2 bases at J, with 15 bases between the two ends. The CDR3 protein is CASSEELGWQETQYF. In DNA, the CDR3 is TGCGCCAGCAGCGAAGAACTAGGGTGGCAAGAGACCCAGTACTTC.

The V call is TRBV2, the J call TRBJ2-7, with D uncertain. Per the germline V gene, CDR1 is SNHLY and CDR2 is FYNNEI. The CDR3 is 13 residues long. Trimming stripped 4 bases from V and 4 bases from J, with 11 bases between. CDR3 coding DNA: TGTGCCAGCAGTGTAGGCCTACTTTACGAGCAGTACTTC. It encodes CASSVGLLYEQYF. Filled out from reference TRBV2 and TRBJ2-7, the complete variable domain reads EPEVTQTPSHQVTQMGQEVILRCVPISNHLYFYWYRQILGQKVEFLVSFYNNEISEKSEIFDDQFSVERPDGSNFTLKIRSTKLEDSAMYFCASSVGLLYEQYFGPGTRLTVT.

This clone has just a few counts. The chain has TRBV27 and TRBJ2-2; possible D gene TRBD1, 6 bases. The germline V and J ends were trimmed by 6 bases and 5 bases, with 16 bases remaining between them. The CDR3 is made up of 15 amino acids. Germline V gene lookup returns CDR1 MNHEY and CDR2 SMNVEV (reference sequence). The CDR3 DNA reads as TGTGCCAGCAGAACACAGGGTATAATAACCGGGGAGCTGTTTTTT. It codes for CASRTQGIITGELFF.

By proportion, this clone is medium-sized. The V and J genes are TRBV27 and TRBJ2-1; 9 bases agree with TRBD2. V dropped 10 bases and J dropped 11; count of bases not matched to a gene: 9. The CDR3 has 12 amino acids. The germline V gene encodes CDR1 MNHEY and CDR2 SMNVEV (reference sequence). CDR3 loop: CATLAASGKQFF. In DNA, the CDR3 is TGTGCCACACTGGCCGCTAGCGGGAAGCAGTTCTTC.

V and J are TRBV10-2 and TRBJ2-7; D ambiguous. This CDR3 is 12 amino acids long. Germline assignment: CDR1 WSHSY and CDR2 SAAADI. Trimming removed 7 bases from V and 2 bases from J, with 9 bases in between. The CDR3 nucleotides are TGCGCCAGCAACGATGCCGCCTACGAGCAGTACTTC. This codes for CASNDAAYEQYF.

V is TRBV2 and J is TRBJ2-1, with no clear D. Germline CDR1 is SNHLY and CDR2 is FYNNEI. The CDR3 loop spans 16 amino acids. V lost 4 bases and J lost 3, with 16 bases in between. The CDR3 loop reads CASSGAFPLNYNEQFF. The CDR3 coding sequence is TGTGCCAGCAGTGGGGCGTTTCCCCTAAACTACAATGAGCAGTTCTTC. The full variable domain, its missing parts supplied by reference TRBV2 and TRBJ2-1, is EPEVTQTPSHQVTQMGQEVILRCVPISNHLYFYWYRQILGQKVEFLVSFYNNEISEKSEIFDDQFSVERPDGSNFTLKIRSTKLEDSAMYFCASSGAFPLNYNEQFFGPGTRLTVL.

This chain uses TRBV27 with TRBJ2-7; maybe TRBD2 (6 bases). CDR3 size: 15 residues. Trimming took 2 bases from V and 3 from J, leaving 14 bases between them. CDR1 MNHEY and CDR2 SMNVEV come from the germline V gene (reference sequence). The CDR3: CASSLTQRVYYEQYF. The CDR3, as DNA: TGTGCCAGCAGTTTAACCCAGCGGGTATACTACGAGCAGTACTTC.

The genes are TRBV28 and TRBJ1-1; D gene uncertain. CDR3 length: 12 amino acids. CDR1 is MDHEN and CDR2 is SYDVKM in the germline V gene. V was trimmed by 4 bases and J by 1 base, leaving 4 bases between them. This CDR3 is CASSWSNTEAFF. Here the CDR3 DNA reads TGTGCCAGCAGTTGGTCGAACACTGAAGCTTTCTTT.

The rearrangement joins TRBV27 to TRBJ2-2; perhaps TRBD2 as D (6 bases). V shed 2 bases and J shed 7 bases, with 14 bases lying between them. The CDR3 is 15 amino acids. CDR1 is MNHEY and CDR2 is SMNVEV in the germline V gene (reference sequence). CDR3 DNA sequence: TGTGCCAGCAGTTTAGGAGGCTGGGGGGACGGGGAGCTGTTTTTT. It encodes CASSLGGWGDGELFF.

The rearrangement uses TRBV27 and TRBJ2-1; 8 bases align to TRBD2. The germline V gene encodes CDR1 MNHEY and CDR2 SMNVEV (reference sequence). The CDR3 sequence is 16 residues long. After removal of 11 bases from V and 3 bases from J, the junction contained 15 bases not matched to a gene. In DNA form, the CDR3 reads TGTGCCGGCCCATTACGGTTTAGCGGGAACTACAATGAGCAGTTCTTC. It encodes CAGPLRFSGNYNEQFF.

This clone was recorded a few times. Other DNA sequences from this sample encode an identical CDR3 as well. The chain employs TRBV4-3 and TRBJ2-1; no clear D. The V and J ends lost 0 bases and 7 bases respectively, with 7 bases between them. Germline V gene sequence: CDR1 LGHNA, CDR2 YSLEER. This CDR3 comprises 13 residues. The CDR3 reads CASSQEGWNEQFF. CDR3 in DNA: TGCGCCAGCAGCCAAGAGGGGTGGAATGAGCAGTTCTTC.

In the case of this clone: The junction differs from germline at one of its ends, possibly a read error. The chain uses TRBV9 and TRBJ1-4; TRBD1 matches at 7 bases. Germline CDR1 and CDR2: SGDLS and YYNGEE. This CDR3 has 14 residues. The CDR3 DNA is TGTGCCAGCAGCGGACAGGGCTCTAAGGAAAAACTGTTTTTT. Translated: CASSGQGSKEKLFF.

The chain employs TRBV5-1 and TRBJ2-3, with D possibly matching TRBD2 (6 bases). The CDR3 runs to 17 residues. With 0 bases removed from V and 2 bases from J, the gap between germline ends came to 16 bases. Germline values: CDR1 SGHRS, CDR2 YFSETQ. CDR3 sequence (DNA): TGCGCCAGCAGCTTGGCCTTGGTAGCGGTTGTCACAGATACGCAGTATTTT. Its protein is CASSLALVAVVTDTQYF. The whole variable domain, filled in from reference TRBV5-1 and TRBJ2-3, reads KAGVTQTPRYLIKTRGQQVTLSCSPISGHRSVSWYQQTPGQGLQFLFEYFSETQRNKGNFPGRFSGRQFSNSRSEMNVSTLELGDSALYLCASSLALVAVVTDTQYFGPGTRLTVL.

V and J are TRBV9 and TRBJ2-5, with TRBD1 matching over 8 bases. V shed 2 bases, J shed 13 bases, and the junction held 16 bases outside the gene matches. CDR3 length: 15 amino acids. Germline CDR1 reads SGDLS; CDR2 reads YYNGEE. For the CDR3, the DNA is TGTGCCAGCAGCGTGACAGGGGCCACCGCAGACCCTCCGTACTTC. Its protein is CASSVTGATADPPYF. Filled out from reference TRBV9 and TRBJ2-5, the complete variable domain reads DSGVTQTPKHLITATGQRVTLRCSPRSGDLSVYWYQQSLDQGLQFLIQYYNGEERAKGNILERFSAQQFPDLHSELNLSSLELGDSALYFCASSVTGATADPPYFGPGTRLLVL.

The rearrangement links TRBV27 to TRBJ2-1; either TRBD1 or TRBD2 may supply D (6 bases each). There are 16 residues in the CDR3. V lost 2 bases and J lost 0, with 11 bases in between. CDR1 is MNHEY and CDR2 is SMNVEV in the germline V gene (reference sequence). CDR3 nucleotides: TGTGCCAGCAGTTTAATCGGGGGCAGCTCCTACAATGAGCAGTTCTTC. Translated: CASSLIGGSSYNEQFF.

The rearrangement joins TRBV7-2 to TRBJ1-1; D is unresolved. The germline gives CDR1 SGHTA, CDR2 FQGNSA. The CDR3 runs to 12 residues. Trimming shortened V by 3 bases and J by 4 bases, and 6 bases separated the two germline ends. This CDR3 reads CASSFLGTEAFF. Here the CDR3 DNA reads TGTGCCAGCAGCTTTTTGGGCACTGAAGCTTTCTTT.

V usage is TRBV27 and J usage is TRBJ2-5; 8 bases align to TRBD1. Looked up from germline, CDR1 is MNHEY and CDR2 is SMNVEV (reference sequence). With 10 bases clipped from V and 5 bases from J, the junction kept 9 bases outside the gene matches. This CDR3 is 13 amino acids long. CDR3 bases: TGTGCCACCCTTAGCAGGGGGCTGGAGACCCAGTACTTC. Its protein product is CATLSRGLETQYF.

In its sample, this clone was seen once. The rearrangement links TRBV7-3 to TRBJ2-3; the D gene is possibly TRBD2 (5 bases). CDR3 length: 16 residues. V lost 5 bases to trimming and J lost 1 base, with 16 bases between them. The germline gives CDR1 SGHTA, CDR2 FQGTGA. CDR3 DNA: TGTGCCAGCAGCCCCGGGTCGGGGTATCGCACAGATACGCAGTATTTT. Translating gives CASSPGSGYRTDTQYF.